Listed below are T cell receptor beta chains from one sample, sequenced in a study of brain T cells in children with intractable seizures. Some clones are missing from TCRdb's copy, which holds only in-frame ones; the method was immunoSEQ multiplex PCR. This sample has 340,000 or so clones, with over 85% found just once. The sequencing used peripheral blood, collected around 5 months after surgery. Receptors originate from a boy in the first two years of life with tuberous sclerosis and intractable seizures. Both conserved end residues are part of each CDR3. The D gene is left open where the match is weak. Only some rows state a clone size, as once, few, many or a class for expanded clones.

>.|TRBV5-6|TRBJ2-3|.
CASSPAADTQYF
TGTGCCAGCAGCCCGGCGGCAGATACGCAGTATTTT
>.|TRBV9|TRBJ2-5|TRBD1
CASSERDTTGGETQYF
TGTGCCAGCAGCGAGCGGGACACAACAGGGGGCGAGACCCAGTACTTC
>.|TRBV6-5|TRBJ2-7|TRBD2
CATQLAGELFYEQYF
TGTGCCACCCAACTAGCGGGGGAACTTTTCTACGAGCAGTACTTC
>.|TRBV24-1|TRBJ1-4|.
CATSGNAQGIEREKLFF
TGTGCCACCAGTGGAAACGCTCAGGGGATCGAGCGTGAAAAACTGTTTTTT
>.|TRBV11-2|TRBJ2-3|.
CASSLDLYRRKTDTQYF
TGTGCCAGCAGCTTAGATCTGTACAGGCGGAAAACAGATACGCAGTATTTT
>.|TRBV3-1/TRBV3-2|TRBJ2-2|TRBD1
CASSLPTGFRNTGELFF
TGTGCCAGCAGCCTTCCGACAGGGTTTCGGAACACCGGGGAGCTGTTTTTT
>.|TRBV25-1|TRBJ2-7|.
CASSGTASSYEQYF
TGTGCCAGCAGTGGGACAGCGAGCTCCTACGAGCAGTACTTC
>few|TRBV5-1|TRBJ2-1|.
CASSLGNEQFF
TGCGCCAGCAGCTTGGGGAATGAGCAGTTCTTC
>.|TRBV19|TRBJ1-5|.
CASSTGARNQPQHF
TGTGCCAGTAGTACAGGGGCACGCAATCAGCCCCAGCATTTT
>.|TRBV11-3|TRBJ2-1|TRBD2
CASSEQRLAGLYNEQFF
TGTGCCAGCAGCGAACAACGACTAGCGGGGCTATACAATGAGCAGTTCTTC
>.|TRBV7-9|TRBJ2-1|.
CASSLWREVNEQFF
TGTGCCAGCAGCTTGTGGAGAGAGGTCAATGAGCAGTTCTTC
>.|TRBV24-1|TRBJ1-1|.
CATSDTNTEAFF
TGTGCCACCAGTGATACAAACACTGAAGCTTTCTTT
>.|TRBV5-1|TRBJ1-2|TRBD1
CASSLGQGLGYTF
TGCGCCAGCAGCTTGGGACAGGGGCTTGGCTACACCTTC
>once|TRBV6-2/TRBV6-3|TRBJ2-7|.
CASSPATSYLSEQYF
TGTGCCAGCAGTCCGGCTACTAGCTACCTTTCCGAGCAGTACTTC
>few|TRBV7-9|TRBJ1-1|.
CANQQTLNTEAFF
TGTGCTAATCAACAGACCTTGAACACTGAAGCTTTCTTT
>.|TRBV29-1|TRBJ1-2|TRBD1
CSVTGGAKGYTF
TGCAGCGTGACAGGGGGCGCAAAGGGCTACACCTTC
>few|TRBV7-9|TRBJ1-2|TRBD1
CASSTRTGINYGYTF
TGTGCCAGCAGCACACGGACAGGGATTAACTATGGCTACACCTTC
>.|TRBV3-1/TRBV3-2|TRBJ2-1|TRBD2
CASSQASGGPEQFF
TGTGCCAGCAGCCAAGCTAGCGGGGGCCCTGAGCAGTTCTTC
>.|TRBV24-1|TRBJ2-1|TRBD2
CATAGTSGYNEQFF
TGTGCCACGGCCGGGACTAGCGGTTACAATGAGCAGTTCTTC
>.|TRBV20-1|TRBJ1-1|.
CSACRTEAFF
TGCAGTGCTTGTCGGACTGAAGCTTTCTTT
>.|TRBV28|TRBJ2-4|TRBD1
CASTTPGTGGNIQYF
TGTGCCAGCACCACCCCCGGGACAGGGGGAAACATTCAGTACTTC
>.|TRBV28|TRBJ2-2|TRBD1
CASSSSGTGVIGELFF
TGTGCCAGCAGTTCATCAGGGACAGGGGTTATCGGGGAGCTGTTTTTT
>.|TRBV7-8|TRBJ1-4|.
CASSAPGHQSTNEKLFF
TGTGCCAGCAGCGCCCCGGGACATCAGTCAACTAATGAAAAACTGTTTTTT